This is a list of T cell receptor beta chains from one sample in a study of OX40 agonist ivuxolimab in advanced cancers. Sequenced by immunoSEQ multiplex PCR; TCRdb stores in-frame clones only, minus some. This sample has fewer than 85,000 clones; approximately 90% occur once, and the top ten carry 9.5% to 13%. Sequencing was performed on CD4+ or CD8+ T cells sorted from blood, taken in a trial of the OX40 agonist ivuxolimab. These TCRs come from an adult with an advanced solid tumor such as melanoma, head and neck, liver or kidney cancer. Each CDR3 is given with its conserved first and last residue. D genes are given only for firm matches. Expanded clones get a size class; other rows say once, few or many, or leave the size out.

V gene	clone size	J gene	D gene	CDR3 protein	CDR3 DNA
TRBV5-1	.	TRBJ2-7	TRBD2	CASSPGTSGSEQYF	TGCGCCAGCAGCCCCGGGACTAGCGGGAGTGAGCAGTACTTC
TRBV29-1	.	TRBJ2-1	TRBD2	CSGAGTSGTNEQFF	TGCAGCGGGGCCGGGACTAGCGGGACCAATGAGCAGTTCTTC
TRBV28	.	TRBJ2-7	.	CASSIRAGPSYEQYF	TGTGCCAGCAGTATAAGGGCGGGGCCTTCCTACGAGCAGTACTTC
TRBV30	.	TRBJ2-1	.	CAWRVGGLQLYNEQFF	TGTGCCTGGAGGGTCGGAGGATTACAACTTTACAATGAGCAGTTCTTC
TRBV5-6	.	TRBJ1-1	.	CASSFWVGTEAFF	TGTGCCAGCAGCTTTTGGGTGGGCACTGAAGCTTTCTTT
TRBV7-9	.	TRBJ2-7	TRBD1	CASSLAGRGQVSYEQYF	TGTGCCAGCAGCTTAGCGGGCAGGGGGCAGGTTTCCTACGAGCAGTACTTC
TRBV9	.	TRBJ1-2	.	CASSNPGGNGYTF	TGTGCCAGCAGTAACCCGGGAGGCAATGGCTACACCTTC
TRBV5-6	.	TRBJ2-1	.	CAGAARGLNNEQFF	TGTGCCGGGGCGGCGCGGGGACTTAACAATGAGCAGTTCTTC
TRBV7-2	.	TRBJ2-1	.	CASSRSGSYNEQFF	TGTGCCAGCAGCCGGAGCGGCTCCTACAATGAGCAGTTCTTC
TRBV7-9	once	TRBJ2-5	TRBD1	CASSPGQGAETQYF	TGTGCCAGCAGCCCGGGACAGGGGGCTGAGACCCAGTACTTC
TRBV5-6	.	TRBJ2-2	TRBD1	CASSWDRDNTGELFF	TGTGCCAGCAGCTGGGACAGGGATAACACCGGGGAGCTGTTTTTT
TRBV13	.	TRBJ1-4	.	CASSLAATRRDEKLFF	TGTGCCAGCAGCTTAGCGGCCACCCGGAGGGATGAAAAACTGTTTTTT
TRBV13	.	TRBJ2-7	.	CASSLKGSSYEQYF	TGTGCCAGCAGCCTCAAGGGTAGCTCTTACGAGCAGTACTTC
TRBV19	.	TRBJ2-7	.	CASSIFPKYEQYF	TGTGCCAGTAGTATCTTCCCTAAATACGAGCAGTACTTC
TRBV15	.	TRBJ2-7	.	CATSRGRGREQYF	TGTGCCACCAGCAGAGGACGAGGTCGGGAGCAGTACTTC
TRBV6-5	.	TRBJ2-3	.	CASSYRDSTDTQYF	TGTGCCAGCAGTTACCGGGACTCCACAGATACGCAGTATTTT
TRBV7-9	.	TRBJ1-1	.	CASTSIGPEAFF	TGTGCCAGCACCTCGATTGGTCCTGAAGCTTTCTTT
TRBV5-1	.	TRBJ2-1	.	CASSLANYNEQFF	TGCGCCAGCAGCTTGGCCAACTACAATGAGCAGTTCTTC
TRBV19	.	TRBJ1-1	.	CASSIVMGSGYWNTEAFF	TGTGCCAGTAGTATCGTTATGGGTTCCGGGTATTGGAACACTGAAGCTTTCTTT
TRBV5-4	.	TRBJ1-1	.	CASSPAGRGSTEAFF	TGTGCCAGCAGCCCTGCGGGCAGAGGAAGTACTGAAGCTTTCTTT
TRBV7-9	.	TRBJ1-5	.	CASSLANSSATQHF	TGTGCCAGCAGCTTAGCGAACAGTTCTGCAACCCAGCATTTT
TRBV4-1	.	TRBJ2-7	TRBD2	CASSRVSGSSYEQYF	TGCGCCAGCAGCCGGGTTAGCGGGAGCTCCTACGAGCAGTACTTC